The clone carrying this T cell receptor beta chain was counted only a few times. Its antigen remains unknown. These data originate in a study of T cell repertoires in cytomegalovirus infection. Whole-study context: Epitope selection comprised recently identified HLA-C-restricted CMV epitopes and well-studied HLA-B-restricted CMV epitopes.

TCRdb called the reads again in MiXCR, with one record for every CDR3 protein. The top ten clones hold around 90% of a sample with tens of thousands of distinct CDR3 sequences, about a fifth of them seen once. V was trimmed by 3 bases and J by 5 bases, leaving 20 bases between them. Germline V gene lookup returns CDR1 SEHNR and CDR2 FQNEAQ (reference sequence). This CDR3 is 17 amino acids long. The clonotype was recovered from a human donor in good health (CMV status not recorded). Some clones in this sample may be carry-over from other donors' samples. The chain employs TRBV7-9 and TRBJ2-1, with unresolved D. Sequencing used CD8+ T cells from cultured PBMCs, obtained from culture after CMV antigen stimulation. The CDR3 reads CASSLDSDVHWDNEQFF. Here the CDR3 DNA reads TGTGCCAGCAGCTTGGATTCGGACGTTCATTGGGACAATGAGCAGTTCTTC.